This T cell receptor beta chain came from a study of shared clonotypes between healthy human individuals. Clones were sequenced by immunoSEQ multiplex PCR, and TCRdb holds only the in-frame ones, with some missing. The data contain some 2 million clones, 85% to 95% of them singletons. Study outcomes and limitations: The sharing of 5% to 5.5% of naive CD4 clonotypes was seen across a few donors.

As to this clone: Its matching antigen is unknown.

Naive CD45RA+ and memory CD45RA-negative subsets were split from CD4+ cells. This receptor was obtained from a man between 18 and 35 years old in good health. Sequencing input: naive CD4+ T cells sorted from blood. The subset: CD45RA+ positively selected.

The CDR3 DNA reads as TGTGCCAGCAGCCCAGCGGTTCTAGCAGTAGGAGAGACCCAGTACTTC. This gives the protein CASSPAVLAVGETQYF. The chain carries TRBV5-4 and TRBJ2-5; tentative D call: TRBD2 (5 bases). Germline V gene sequence: CDR1 SGHNT, CDR2 YYREEE (reference sequence). V lost 4 bases and J 4 bases, leaving 20 bases between the germline ends. This CDR3 contains 16 residues.